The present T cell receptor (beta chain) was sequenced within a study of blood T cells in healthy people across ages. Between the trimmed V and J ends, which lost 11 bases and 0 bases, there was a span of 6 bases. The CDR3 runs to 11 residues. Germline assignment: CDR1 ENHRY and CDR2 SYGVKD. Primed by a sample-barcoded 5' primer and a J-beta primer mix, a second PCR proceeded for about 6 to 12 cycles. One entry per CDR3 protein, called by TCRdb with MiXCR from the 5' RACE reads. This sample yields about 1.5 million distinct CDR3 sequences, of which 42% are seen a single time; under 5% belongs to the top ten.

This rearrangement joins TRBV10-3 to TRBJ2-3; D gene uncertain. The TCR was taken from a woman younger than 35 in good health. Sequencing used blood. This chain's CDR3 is CAVTSTDTQYF. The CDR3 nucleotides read TGTGCCGTAACTAGCACAGATACGCAGTATTTT.